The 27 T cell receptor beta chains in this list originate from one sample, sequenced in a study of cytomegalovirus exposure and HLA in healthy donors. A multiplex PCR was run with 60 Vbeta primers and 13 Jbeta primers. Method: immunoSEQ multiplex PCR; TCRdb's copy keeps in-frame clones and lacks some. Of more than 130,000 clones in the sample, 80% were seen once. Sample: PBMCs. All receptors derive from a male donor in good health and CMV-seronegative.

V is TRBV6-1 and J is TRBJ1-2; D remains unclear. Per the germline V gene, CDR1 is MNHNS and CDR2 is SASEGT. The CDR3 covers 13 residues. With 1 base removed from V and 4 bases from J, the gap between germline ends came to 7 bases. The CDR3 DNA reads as TGTGCCAGCAGTGAAGTGAGCCCCTATGGCTACACCTTC. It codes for CASSEVSPYGYTF.

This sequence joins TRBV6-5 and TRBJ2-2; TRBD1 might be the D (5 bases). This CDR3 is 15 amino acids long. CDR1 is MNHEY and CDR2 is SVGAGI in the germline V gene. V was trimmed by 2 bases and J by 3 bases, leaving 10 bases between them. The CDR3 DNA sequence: TGTGCCAGCAGTTACATAAGCAGGGACACCGGGGAGCTGTTTTTT. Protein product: CASSYISRDTGELFF.

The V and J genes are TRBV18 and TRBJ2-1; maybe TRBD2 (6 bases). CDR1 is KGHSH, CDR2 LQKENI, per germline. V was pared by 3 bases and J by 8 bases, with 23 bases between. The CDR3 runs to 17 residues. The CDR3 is CASSPYVGGTPEDEQFF. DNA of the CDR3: TGTGCCAGCTCACCCTACGTAGGAGGGACCCCGGAGGATGAGCAGTTCTTC.

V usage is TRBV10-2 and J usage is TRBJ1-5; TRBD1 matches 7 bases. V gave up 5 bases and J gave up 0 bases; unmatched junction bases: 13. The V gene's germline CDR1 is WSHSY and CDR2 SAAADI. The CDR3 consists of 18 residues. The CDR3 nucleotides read TGCGCCAGCAGTATGGATCCAGGGGGAGCTTATAGCAATCAGCCCCAGCATTTT. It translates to CASSMDPGGAYSNQPQHF.

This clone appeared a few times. The CDR3 here is CAWGGGFGTEAFF. CDR3 nucleotides: TGTGCCTGGGGGGGAGGCTTTGGCACTGAAGCTTTCTTT. The J gene is TRBJ1-1, the V gene TRBV30; D might be TRBD1 (5 bases). Germline-derived CDR1 and CDR2 are GTSNPN and SVGIG (reference sequence). V lost 5 bases, J lost 4 bases, and 14 bases lay in between. The CDR3 is 13 amino acids.

CDR3 loop: CASSSPKQGNTEAFF. In DNA, the CDR3 is TGTGCCAGCAGCTCTCCGAAACAGGGGAACACTGAAGCTTTCTTT. The genes are TRBV11-1 and TRBJ1-1; TRBD1 might be the D (6 bases). This CDR3 is 15 amino acids long. Trimming stripped 4 bases from V and 1 base from J, with 13 bases between. CDR1 and CDR2 from the germline V gene are SGHAT and FQDESV (reference sequence). The variable domain in full, with the rest retrieved from reference TRBV11-1 and TRBJ1-1, is EAEVAQSPRYKITEKSQAVAFWCDPISGHATLYWYRQILGQGPELLVQFQDESVVDDSQLPKDRFSAERLKGVDSTLKIQPAELGDSAMYLCASSSPKQGNTEAFFGQGTRLTVV.

CDR3 amino acids: CASSLASDYNEQFF. DNA of the CDR3: TGTGCCAGCAGCTTGGCTAGCGACTACAATGAGCAGTTCTTC. The chain recombines TRBV7-2 with TRBJ2-1, with D tentatively TRBD2 (6 bases). Germline V gene sequence: CDR1 SGHTA, CDR2 FQGNSA. V was cut by 3 bases and J by 3 bases, with 9 bases left in between. The CDR3 runs 14 residues.

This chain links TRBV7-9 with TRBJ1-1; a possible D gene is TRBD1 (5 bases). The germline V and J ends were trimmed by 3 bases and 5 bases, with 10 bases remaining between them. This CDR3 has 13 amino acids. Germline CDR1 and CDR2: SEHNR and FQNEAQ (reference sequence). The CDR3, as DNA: TGTGCCAGCAGCTTTACAGGAGGGACTGAAGCTTTCTTT. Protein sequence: CASSFTGGTEAFF.

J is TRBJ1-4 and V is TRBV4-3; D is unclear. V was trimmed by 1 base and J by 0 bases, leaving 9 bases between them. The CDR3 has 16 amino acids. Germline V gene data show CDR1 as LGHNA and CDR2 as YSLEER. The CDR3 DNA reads TGCGCCAGCAGCCAAGTCCCGGTTGCAACTAATGAAAAACTGTTTTTT. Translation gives CASSQVPVATNEKLFF.

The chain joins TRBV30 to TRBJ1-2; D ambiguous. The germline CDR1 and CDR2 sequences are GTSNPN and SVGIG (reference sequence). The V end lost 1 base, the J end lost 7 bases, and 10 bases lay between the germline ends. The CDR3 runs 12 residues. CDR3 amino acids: CAWSDARGGYTF. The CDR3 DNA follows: TGTGCCTGGAGTGACGCACGGGGTGGCTACACCTTC. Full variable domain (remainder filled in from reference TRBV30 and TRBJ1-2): SQTIHQWPATLVQPVGSPLSLECTVEGTSNPNLYWYRQAAGRGLQLLFYSVGIGQISSEVPQNLSASRPQDRQFILSSKKLLLSDSGFYLCAWSDARGGYTFGSGTRLTVV.

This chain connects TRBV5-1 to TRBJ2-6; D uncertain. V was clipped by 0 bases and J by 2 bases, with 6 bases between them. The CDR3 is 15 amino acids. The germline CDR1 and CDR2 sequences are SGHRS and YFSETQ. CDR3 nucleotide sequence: TGCGCCAGCAGCTTGGCAGAGGCTGGGGCCAACGTCCTGACTTTC. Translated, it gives CASSLAEAGANVLTF.

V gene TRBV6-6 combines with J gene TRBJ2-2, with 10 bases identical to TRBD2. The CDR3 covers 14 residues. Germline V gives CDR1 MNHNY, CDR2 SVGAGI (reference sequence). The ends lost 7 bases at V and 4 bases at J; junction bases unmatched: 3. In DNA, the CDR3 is TGTGCCAGCAAGAGCGGGGGGGTCACCGGGGAGCTGTTTTTT. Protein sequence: CASKSGGVTGELFF.

CDR3 bases: TGCGCCAGCAGTCAATCCCCCGTCTCTCCCTCAGATACGCAGTATTTT. This encodes CASSQSPVSPSDTQYF. The chain has TRBV23-1 and TRBJ2-3; D gene ambiguous. TRBV23-1 is flagged as an ORF with uncertain function. V dropped 0 bases and J dropped 4 bases, with 14 bases sitting between them. The CDR3 has 16 amino acids.

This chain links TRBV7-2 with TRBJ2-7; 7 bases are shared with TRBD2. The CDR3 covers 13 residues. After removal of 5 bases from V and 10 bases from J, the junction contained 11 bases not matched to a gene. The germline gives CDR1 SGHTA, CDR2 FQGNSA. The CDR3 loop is CASSPTSAGDQYF. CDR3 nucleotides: TGTGCCAGCAGCCCGACCTCGGCGGGAGACCAGTACTTC. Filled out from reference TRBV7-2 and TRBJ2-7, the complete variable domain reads GAGVSQSPSNKVTEKGKDVELRCDPISGHTALYWYRQSLGQGLEFLIYFQGNSAPDKSGLPSDRFSAERTGGSVSTLTIQRTQQEDSAVYLCASSPTSAGDQYFGPGTRLTVT.

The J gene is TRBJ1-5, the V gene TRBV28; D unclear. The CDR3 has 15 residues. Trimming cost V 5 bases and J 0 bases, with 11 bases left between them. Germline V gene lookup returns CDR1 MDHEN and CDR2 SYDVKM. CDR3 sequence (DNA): TGTGCCAGCAGTACCAGGACTCATAGCAATCAGCCCCAGCATTTT. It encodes CASSTRTHSNQPQHF.

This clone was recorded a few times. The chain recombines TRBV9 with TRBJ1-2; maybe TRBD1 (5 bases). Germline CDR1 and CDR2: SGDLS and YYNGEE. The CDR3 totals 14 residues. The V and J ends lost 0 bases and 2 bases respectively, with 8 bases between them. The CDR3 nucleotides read TGTGCCAGCAGCGTAGAGGACACCAACTATGGCTACACCTTC. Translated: CASSVEDTNYGYTF.

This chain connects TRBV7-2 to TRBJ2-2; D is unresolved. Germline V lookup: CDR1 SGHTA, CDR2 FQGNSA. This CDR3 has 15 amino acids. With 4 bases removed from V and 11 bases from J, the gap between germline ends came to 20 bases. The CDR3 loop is CASSSIRPSPLELFF. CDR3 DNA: TGTGCCAGCAGCTCGATACGTCCGAGCCCCCTCGAGCTGTTTTTT. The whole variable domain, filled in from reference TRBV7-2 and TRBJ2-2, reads GAGVSQSPSNKVTEKGKDVELRCDPISGHTALYWYRQSLGQGLEFLIYFQGNSAPDKSGLPSDRFSAERTGGSVSTLTIQRTQQEDSAVYLCASSSIRPSPLELFFGEGSRLTVL.

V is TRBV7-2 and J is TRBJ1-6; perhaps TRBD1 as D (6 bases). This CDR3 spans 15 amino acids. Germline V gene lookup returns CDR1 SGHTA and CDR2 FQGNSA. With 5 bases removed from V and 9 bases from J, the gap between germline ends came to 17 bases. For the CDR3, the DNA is TGTGCCAGCAGCGGCCCGGGGGGGCTGGGTTCACCCCTCCACTTT. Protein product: CASSGPGGLGSPLHF.

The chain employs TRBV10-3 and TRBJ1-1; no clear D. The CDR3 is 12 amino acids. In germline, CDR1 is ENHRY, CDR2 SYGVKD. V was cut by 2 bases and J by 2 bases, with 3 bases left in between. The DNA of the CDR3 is TGTGCCATCAGTGAGCTAAACACTGAAGCTTTCTTT. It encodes CAISELNTEAFF.

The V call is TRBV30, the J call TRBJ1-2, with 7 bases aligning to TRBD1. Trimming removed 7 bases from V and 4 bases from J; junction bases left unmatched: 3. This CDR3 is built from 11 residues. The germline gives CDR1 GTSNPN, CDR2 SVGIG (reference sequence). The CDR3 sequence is CALQGFYGYTF. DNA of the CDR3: TGTGCCTTACAGGGGTTCTATGGCTACACCTTC.

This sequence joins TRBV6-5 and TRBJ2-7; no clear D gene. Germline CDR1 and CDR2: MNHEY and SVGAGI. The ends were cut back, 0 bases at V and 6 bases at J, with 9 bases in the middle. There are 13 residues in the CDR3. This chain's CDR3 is CASSYSGKTEQYF. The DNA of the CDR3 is TGTGCCAGCAGTTACTCGGGCAAGACCGAGCAGTACTTC.

CDR3 sequence (DNA): TGTGCCAGCAGCTTGAAGCGGGGGGGCCGCCAAGAGACCCAGTACTTC. It yields the protein CASSLKRGGRQETQYF. V gene TRBV5-4 combines with J gene TRBJ2-5, with TRBD2 matching over 10 bases. The germline gives CDR1 SGHNT, CDR2 YYREEE (reference sequence). The CDR3 is 16 amino acids. V was clipped by 1 base and J by 1 base; unmatched bases: 4. The full variable domain, in which reference TRBV5-4 and TRBJ2-5 provide the parts outside the CDR3, is ETGVTQSPTHLIKTRGQQVTLRCSSQSGHNTVSWYQQALGQGPQFIFQYYREEENGRGNFPPRFSGLQFPNYSSELNVNALELDDSALYLCASSLKRGGRQETQYFGPGTRLLVL.

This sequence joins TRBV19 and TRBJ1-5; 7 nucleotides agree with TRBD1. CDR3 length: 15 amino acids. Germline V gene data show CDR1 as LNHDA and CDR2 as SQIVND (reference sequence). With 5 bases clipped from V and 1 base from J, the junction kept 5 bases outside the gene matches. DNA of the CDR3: TGTGCCAGTAGTCCTCGGGACAGCAGCAATCAGCCCCAGCATTTT. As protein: CASSPRDSSNQPQHF.

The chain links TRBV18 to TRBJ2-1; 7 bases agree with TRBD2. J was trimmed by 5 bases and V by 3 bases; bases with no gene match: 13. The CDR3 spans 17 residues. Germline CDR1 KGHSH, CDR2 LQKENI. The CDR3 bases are TGTGCCAGCTCACCTTTCGAAGGCGGGGGTTCCAACAATGAGCAGTTCTTC. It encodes CASSPFEGGGSNNEQFF.

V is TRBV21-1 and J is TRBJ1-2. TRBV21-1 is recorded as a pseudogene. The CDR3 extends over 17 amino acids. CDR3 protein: CASSKAHEEVGDYGYTF. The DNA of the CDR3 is TGTGCCAGCAGCAAAGCACATGAGGAGGTCGGGGACTATGGCTACACCTTC.

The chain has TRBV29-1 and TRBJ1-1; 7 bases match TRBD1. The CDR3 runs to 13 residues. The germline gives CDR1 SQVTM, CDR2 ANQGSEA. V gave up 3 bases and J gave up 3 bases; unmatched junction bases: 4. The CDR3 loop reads CSVDGQAYTEAFF. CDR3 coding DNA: TGCAGCGTTGATGGACAGGCCTACACTGAAGCTTTCTTT.

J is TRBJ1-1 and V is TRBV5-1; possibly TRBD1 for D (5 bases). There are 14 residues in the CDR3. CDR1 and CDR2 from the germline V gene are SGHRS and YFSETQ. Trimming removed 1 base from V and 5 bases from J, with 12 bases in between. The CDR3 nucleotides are TGCGCCAGCAGCTTGCAGCAGGGTGCGACTGAAGCTTTCTTT. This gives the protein CASSLQQGATEAFF. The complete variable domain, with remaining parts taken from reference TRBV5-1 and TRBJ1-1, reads KAGVTQTPRYLIKTRGQQVTLSCSPISGHRSVSWYQQTPGQGLQFLFEYFSETQRNKGNFPGRFSGRQFSNSRSEMNVSTLELGDSALYLCASSLQQGATEAFFGQGTRLTVV.